This entry is about one T cell receptor (beta chain). In the original workflow: Amplification with reference gene primers provided the estimates of nucleated cell counts. TCRdb's copy holds only in-frame clones and misses some; the assay was immunoSEQ multiplex PCR. From that table come the V and J calls and clone size; the DNA was used to work out D and trimming. The data hold fewer than 250,000 clones, with 90% observed a single time. With V trimmed by 1 base and J by 3 bases, 6 bases remained unmatched. Germline lookup yields CDR1 LGHDT and CDR2 YNNKEL (reference sequence). CDR3 length: 16 residues. Each exposed participant met a COVID-19 case in the 2 weeks preceding study entry. This entry belongs to a study of blood T cell repertoires in COVID-19. As for the study in general: The cDNA or gDNA used as material had been derived from T cells, B-cell-depleted T cells, or PBMCs.

The origin of this receptor is a man aged 45 to 65 who had been exposed to COVID-19. This chain uses TRBV3-1 (or the pseudogene TRBV3-2) with TRBJ1-1, with 9 positions matching TRBD1. The material sequenced was PBMCs or T cells enriched from blood (not recorded which). CDR3: CASSQGGQGWDTEAFF. CDR3 nucleotides: TGTGCCAGCAGCCAAGGTGGACAGGGGTGGGACACTGAAGCTTTCTTT.